This TCR beta chain was captured in a study of tumor-infiltrating lymphocytes in primary liver carcinoma. The CDR3 contains 15 residues. CDR1 is DFQATT, CDR2 SNEGSKA, per germline (reference sequence). Trimming cost V 5 bases and J 5 bases; bases outside gene matches: 10. Co-extracted RNA and DNA came from approximately 20-30 mg of unsorted bulk tissue. This clonotype came up a few times. TCR beta cDNA was prepared out of 500 ng total RNA by means of a constant-region primer. Modified slightly, ARM-PCR produced TCR beta libraries over three nested multiplex PCR rounds. TRBV1-TRBV30 forward primers and a C-beta reverse primer were used in the first two PCR rounds, which each ran for approximately 11 cycles. TCRdb reprocessed the multiplex PCR reads via MiXCR and lists one record per CDR3 protein. This table holds 100,000 to 120,000 distinct CDR3 sequences, around 83% found once.

The sequence was obtained from a man aged 35-49 years with primary liver carcinoma and hepatitis B virus infection. The genes are TRBV20-1 and TRBJ2-1, with 9 bases matching TRBD2. The sequencing sample was made of liver tumor tissue from sampling region 3. Subset indicated: tumor region T3, left-lateral pole. CDR3 residues: CSAAPLPSGNNEQFF. The CDR3, as DNA: TGCAGTGCTGCTCCCCTACCTAGCGGGAACAATGAGCAGTTCTTC.